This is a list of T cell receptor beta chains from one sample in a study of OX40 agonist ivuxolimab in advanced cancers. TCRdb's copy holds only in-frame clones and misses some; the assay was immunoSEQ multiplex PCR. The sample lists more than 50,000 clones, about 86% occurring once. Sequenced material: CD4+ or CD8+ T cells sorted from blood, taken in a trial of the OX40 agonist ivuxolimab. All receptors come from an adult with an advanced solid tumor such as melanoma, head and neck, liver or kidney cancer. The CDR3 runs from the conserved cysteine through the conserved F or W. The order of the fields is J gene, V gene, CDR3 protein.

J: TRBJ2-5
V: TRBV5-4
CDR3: CASSPTNQYQETQYF

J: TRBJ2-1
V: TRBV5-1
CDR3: CASSLDLDDSSEQFF

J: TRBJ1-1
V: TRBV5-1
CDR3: CASSWRGVSMNTEAFF

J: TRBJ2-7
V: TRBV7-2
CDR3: CASTPVGREAHEQYF

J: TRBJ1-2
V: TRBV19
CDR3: CASTTGGVGQGLGYTF

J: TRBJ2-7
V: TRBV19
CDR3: CASSPGRSYEQYF

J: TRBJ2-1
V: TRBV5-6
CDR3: CASSLSGGPYNEQFF

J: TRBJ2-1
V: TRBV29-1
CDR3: CSVEKGGLAGYNEQFF

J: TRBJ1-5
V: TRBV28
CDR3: CASNQENQPQHF

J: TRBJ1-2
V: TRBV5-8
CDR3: CASKPGQGYYGYTF

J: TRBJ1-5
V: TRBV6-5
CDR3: CASSPDGYSNQPQHF

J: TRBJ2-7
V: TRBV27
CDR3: CASSLLSSGGASEQYF

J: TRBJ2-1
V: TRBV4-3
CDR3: CASSQGLAGGNEQFF

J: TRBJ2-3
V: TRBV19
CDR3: CASSYSGPTDTQYF

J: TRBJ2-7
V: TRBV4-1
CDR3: CASSQPNGGRFEQYF

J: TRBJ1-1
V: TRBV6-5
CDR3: CASSLLQGVAFF

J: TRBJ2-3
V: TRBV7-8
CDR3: CASRRITGGSTDTQYF

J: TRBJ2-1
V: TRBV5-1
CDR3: CASSVGTAENEQFF

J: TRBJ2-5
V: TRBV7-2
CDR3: CASSLPRQFQETQYF

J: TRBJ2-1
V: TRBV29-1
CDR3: CSAREGYGSEQFF

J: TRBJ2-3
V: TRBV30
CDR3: CAWSTTGYSTDTQYF

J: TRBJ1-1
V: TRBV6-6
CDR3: CASTARGGRGNTEAFF

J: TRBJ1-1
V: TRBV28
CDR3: CASSSPTGTGSAEAFF

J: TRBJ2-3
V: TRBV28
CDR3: CASSSLEAYTQYF

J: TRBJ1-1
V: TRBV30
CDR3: CAWMVVGANTEAFF

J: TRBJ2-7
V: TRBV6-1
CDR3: CASSDHTRGYEQYF

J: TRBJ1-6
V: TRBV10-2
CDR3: CASSVSQGVSYNSPLHF

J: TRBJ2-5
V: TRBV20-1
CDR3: CSARVEETQYF

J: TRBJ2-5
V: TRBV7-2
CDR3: CASRLVEGTQYF

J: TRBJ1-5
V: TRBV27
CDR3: CASRLRAGGEYSNQPQHF

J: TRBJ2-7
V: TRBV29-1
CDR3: CSVGWLGRFHEQYF

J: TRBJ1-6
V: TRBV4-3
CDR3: CASSQVSPGAPLHF

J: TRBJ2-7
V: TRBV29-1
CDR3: CSVRDGTYEQYF

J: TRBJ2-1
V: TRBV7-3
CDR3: CASSLTSGGAQEQFF